Shown below are 12 T cell receptor beta chains from a single sample sequenced in a study of blood T cell repertoires in COVID-19. Data came from immunoSEQ multiplex PCR; TCRdb stores just in-frame clones and leaves some out. The sample has 180,000 or so clones, roughly 86% seen once. Specimen: peripheral blood. The receptors stem from a middle-aged man with active or convalescent COVID-19.

V is TRBV7-9 and J is TRBJ2-3; no clear D. The germline gives CDR1 SEHNR, CDR2 FQNEAQ (reference sequence). The ends were cut back, 4 bases at V and 2 bases at J, with 4 bases in the middle. The CDR3 extends over 12 amino acids. CDR3 residues: CASSSHTDTQYF. CDR3 in DNA: TGTGCCAGCAGCTCCCACACAGATACGCAGTATTTT.

Notes on this clone: The junction departs from the called germline gene at one end, perhaps through a read error. This rearrangement joins TRBV7-9 to TRBJ2-3; D perhaps matches TRBD2 (6 bases). The CDR3 loop spans 14 amino acids. Germline V lookup: CDR1 SEHNR, CDR2 FQNEAQ (reference sequence). In nucleotides, the CDR3 is TGTGCAAGCAGGCGGGATTATCTCACAGATACGCAGTATTTT. Its protein product is CASRRDYLTDTQYF.

The chain has TRBV18 and TRBJ1-2, with no clear D. CDR1 is KGHSH, CDR2 LQKENI, per germline. V was pared by 6 bases and J by 6 bases, with 20 bases between. This CDR3 contains 15 residues. CDR3 protein: CASSQRHGLGDGYTF. As DNA, the CDR3 is TGTGCCAGCTCCCAAAGGCACGGATTAGGAGATGGCTACACCTTC.

This rearrangement joins TRBV9 to TRBJ2-7; the D is unclear. V was pared by 3 bases and J by 3 bases, with 13 bases between. CDR3 size: 14 residues. Germline lookup yields CDR1 SGDLS and CDR2 YYNGEE. The CDR3 loop is CASSATNIGYEQYF. For the CDR3, the DNA is TGTGCCAGCAGCGCGACAAACATAGGCTACGAGCAGTACTTC.

This sequence joins TRBV11-2 and TRBJ1-1; D unresolved. The CDR3 totals 15 residues. CDR1 and CDR2 (germline): SGHAT, FQNNGV. Deletions cut 0 bases from V and 0 bases from J, with 8 bases between. As DNA, the CDR3 is TGTGCCAGCAGCTTAGAACCAGACATGAACACTGAAGCTTTCTTT. Amino acids: CASSLEPDMNTEAFF.

The J gene is TRBJ2-1, the V gene TRBV5-6, with D unclear. The CDR3 covers 13 residues. Trimming removed 0 bases from V and 13 bases from J, with 14 bases in between. The germline V gene has CDR1 SGHDT and CDR2 YYEEEE. The CDR3 sequence is CASSLAAVPFQFF. The DNA of the CDR3 is TGTGCCAGCAGCTTGGCCGCGGTCCCTTTTCAGTTCTTC.

The chain carries TRBV2 and TRBJ2-7; 7 bases match TRBD2. Per the germline V gene, CDR1 is SNHLY and CDR2 is FYNNEI. The CDR3 is 17 amino acids. J lost 5 bases, V lost 2 bases, and 15 bases had no gene match. The DNA for the CDR3 is TGTGCCAGCAGTGAATGGGAGGGCATAACCCTAATCAACGAGCAGTACTTC. Its translation: CASSEWEGITLINEQYF.

On this clone itself: Distinct nucleotide sequences in the sample also encode this CDR3. This chain uses TRBV19 with TRBJ1-6; TRBD1 is a possible D gene (5 bases). V lost 3 bases to trimming and J lost 7 bases, with 10 bases between them. CDR1 is LNHDA and CDR2 is SQIVND in the germline V gene (reference sequence). The CDR3 runs to 14 residues. CDR3 nucleotides: TGTGCCAGTAGTATCGGGGGAGGCAATTCACCCCTCCACTTT. It yields the protein CASSIGGGNSPLHF.

The chain joins TRBV7-9 to TRBJ1-1; 10 bases agree with TRBD1. The CDR3 consists of 17 residues. The germline gives CDR1 SEHNR, CDR2 FQNEAQ (reference sequence). V trimming: 5 bases; J trimming: 3 bases; junction bases outside the gene matches: 12. This CDR3 reads CASSPSRDRGPYTEAFF. In DNA, the CDR3 is TGTGCCAGCAGCCCTTCCCGTGACAGGGGGCCGTACACTGAAGCTTTCTTT.

The CDR3 loop is CASSPAGPSYNEQFF. The CDR3 bases are TGTGCCAGCAGCCCCGCGGGTCCGTCCTACAATGAGCAGTTCTTC. The V and J genes are TRBV9 and TRBJ2-1; possible D gene TRBD2, 5 bases. The CDR3 length is 15 residues. The germline V gene has CDR1 SGDLS and CDR2 YYNGEE. The V and J ends lost 4 bases and 1 base respectively, with 12 bases between them.

This chain uses TRBV3-1 (or the pseudogene TRBV3-2) with TRBJ2-7; D gene unclear. The germline V gene encodes CDR1 LGHDT and CDR2 YNNKEL (reference sequence). V shed 4 bases and J shed 2 bases, with 9 bases lying between them. The CDR3 length is 13 residues. The CDR3 loop is CASSPTTTYEQYF. The CDR3, as DNA: TGTGCCAGCAGCCCGACAACAACCTACGAGCAGTACTTC.

The chain couples TRBV29-1 to TRBJ2-7, with 9 bases fitting TRBD1. Per the germline V gene, CDR1 is SQVTM and CDR2 is ANQGSEA. The CDR3 runs 15 residues. Trimming cost V 0 bases and J 2 bases; bases outside gene matches: 5. CDR3 DNA sequence: TGCAGCGTTGAAGATCGACAGGGGGGCACCTACGAGCAGTACTTC. Protein product: CSVEDRQGGTYEQYF.